The clone carrying this TCR beta chain was seen many times. V gave up 6 bases and J gave up 6 bases, with 13 bases separating them. This CDR3 contains 13 residues. Germline CDR1 and CDR2: MNHEY and SVGAGI. These data come from a study of early T cells in non-severe SARS-CoV-2 infection. The protocol attached unique molecular identifiers to individual cDNA molecules. MiXCR, run by TCRdb on the 5' RACE reads, gives a single entry per CDR3 protein. The profile shows approximately 50,000 distinct CDR3 sequences, approximately 9.4% of them singletons. The source of this sequence is an adult who was a healthcare worker with PCR-confirmed SARS-CoV-2 infection or an uninfected control (not recorded which). The V gene is TRBV6-5, the J gene TRBJ2-3; possibly TRBD1 for D (5 bases). The specimen sequenced was whole blood. The CDR3 DNA follows: TGTGCCAGCAGCCAAGGTGGGGCCGATACGCAGTATTTT. Translated, it gives CASSQGGADTQYF.